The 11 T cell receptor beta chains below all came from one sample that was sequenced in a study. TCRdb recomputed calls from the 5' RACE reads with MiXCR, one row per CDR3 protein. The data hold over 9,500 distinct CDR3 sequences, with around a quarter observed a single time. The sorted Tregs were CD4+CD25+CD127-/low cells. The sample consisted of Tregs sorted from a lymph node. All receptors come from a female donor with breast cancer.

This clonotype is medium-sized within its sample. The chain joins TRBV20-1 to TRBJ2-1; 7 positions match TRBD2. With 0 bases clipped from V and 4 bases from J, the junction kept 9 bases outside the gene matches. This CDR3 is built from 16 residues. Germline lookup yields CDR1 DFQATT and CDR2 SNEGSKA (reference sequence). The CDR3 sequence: CSARDPGGAGYNEQFF. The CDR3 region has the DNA TGCAGTGCTAGAGATCCGGGGGGAGCCGGATACAATGAGCAGTTCTTC.

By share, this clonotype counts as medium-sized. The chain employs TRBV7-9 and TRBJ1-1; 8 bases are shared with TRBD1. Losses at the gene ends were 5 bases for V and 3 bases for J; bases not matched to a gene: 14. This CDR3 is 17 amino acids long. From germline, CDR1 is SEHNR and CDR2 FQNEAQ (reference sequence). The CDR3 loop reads CASSPGAGGAKDTEAFF. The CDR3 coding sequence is TGTGCCAGCAGCCCCGGGGCAGGGGGCGCGAAGGACACTGAAGCTTTCTTT.

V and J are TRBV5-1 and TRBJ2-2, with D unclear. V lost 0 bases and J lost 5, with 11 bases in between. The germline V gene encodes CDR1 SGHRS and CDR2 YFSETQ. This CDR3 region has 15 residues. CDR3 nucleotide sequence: TGCGCCAGCAGCTTGGCGGCACTTGGGACCGGGGAGCTGTTTTTT. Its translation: CASSLAALGTGELFF.

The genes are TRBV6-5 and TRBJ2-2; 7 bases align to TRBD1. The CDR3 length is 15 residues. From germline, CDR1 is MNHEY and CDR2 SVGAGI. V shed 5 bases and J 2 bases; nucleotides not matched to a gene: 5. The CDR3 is CASSHGTANTGELFF. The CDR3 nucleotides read TGTGCCAGCAGTCACGGGACAGCTAACACCGGGGAGCTGTTTTTT.

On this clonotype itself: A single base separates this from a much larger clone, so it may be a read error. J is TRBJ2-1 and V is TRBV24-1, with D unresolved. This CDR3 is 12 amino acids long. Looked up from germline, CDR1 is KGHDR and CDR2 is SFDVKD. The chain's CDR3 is CATSGTYNEQLF. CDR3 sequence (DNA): TGTGCCACCAGTGGCACCTACAATGAGCAGCTCTTC.

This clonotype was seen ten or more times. CDR3 DNA sequence: TGCAGCGTTGAAGCCCTGACAGGGAGGGACTATGGCTACACCTTC. Translation gives CSVEALTGRDYGYTF. The V gene is TRBV29-1, the J gene TRBJ1-2, with 7 positions matching TRBD1. This CDR3 has 15 residues. CDR1 is SQVTM, CDR2 ANQGSEA, per germline. V dropped 1 base and J dropped 3; count of bases not matched to a gene: 8.

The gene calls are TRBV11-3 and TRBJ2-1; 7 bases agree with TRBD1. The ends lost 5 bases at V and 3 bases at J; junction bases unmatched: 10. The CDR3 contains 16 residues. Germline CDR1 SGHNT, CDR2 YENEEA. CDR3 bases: TGTGCCAGCAGCAGACGGGGTACAGGGGTCTACAATGAGCAGTTCTTC. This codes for CASSRRGTGVYNEQFF.

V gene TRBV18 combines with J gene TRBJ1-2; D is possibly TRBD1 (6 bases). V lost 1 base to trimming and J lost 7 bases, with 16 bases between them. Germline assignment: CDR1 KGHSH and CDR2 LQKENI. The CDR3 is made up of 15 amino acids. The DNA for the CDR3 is TGTGCCAGCTCACCACGTCAGGGGAGGGACTGTGGCTACACCTTC. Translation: CASSPRQGRDCGYTF.

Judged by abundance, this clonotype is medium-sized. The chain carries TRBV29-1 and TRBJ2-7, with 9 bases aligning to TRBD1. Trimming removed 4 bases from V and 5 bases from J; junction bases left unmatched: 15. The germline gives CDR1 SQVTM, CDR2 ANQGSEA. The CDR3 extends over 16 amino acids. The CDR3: CSVGGFGTGSDHEQYF. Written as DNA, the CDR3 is TGCAGCGTTGGGGGGTTCGGGACAGGGTCGGATCACGAGCAGTACTTC.

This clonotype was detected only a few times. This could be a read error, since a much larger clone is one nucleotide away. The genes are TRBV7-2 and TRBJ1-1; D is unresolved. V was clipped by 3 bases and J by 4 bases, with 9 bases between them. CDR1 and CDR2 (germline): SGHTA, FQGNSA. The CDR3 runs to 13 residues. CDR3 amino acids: CASSFGRATEAFF. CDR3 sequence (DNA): TGTGCCAGCAGCTTCGGGAGGGCCACTGAAGCTTTCTTT.

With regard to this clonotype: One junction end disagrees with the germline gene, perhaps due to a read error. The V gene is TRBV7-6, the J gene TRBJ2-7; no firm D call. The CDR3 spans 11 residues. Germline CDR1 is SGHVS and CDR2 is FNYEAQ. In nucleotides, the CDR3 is TGTGTCAGCAGCTTGACATACGAGCAGTACTTC. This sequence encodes CVSSLTYEQYF.